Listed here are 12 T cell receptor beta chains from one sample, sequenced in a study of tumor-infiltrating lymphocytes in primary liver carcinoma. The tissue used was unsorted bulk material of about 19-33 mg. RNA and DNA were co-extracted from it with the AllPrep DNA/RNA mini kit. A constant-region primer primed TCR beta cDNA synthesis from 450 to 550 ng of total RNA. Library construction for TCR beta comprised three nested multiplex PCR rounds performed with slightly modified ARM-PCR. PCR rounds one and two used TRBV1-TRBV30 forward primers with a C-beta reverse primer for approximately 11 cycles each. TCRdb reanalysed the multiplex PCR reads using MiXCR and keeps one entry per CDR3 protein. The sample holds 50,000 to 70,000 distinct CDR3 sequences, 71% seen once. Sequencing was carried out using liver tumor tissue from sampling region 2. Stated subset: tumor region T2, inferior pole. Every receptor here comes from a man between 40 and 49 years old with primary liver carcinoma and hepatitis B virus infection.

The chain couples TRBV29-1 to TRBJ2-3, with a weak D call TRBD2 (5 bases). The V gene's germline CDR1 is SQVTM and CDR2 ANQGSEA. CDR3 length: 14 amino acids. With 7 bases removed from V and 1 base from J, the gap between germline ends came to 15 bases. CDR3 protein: CSAGFVQRTDTQYF. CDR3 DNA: TGCAGCGCGGGGTTCGTACAGCGCACAGATACGCAGTATTTT.

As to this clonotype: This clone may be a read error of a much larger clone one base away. CDR3 DNA: TGTGCCAGCAGCTTAGGTGTCTCGAACAATAAGCAGTCCTTC. Translated, it gives CASSLGVSNNKQSF. The genes are TRBV11-3 and TRBJ2-1; no reliable D call. From germline, CDR1 is SGHNT and CDR2 YENEEA. This CDR3 spans 14 amino acids.

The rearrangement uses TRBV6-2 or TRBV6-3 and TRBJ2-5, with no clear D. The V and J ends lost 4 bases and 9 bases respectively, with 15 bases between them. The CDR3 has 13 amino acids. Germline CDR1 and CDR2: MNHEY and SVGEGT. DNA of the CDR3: TGTGCCAGCAGTTCCGGATTGGCGAACGCCCAGTACTTC. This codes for CASSSGLANAQYF.

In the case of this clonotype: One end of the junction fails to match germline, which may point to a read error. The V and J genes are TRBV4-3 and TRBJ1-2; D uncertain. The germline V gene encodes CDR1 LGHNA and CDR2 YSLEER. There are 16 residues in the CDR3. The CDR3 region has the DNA TGCGCCACCAGCCAAGATCTAGGATTCCGGAAGTATGGCTACACCTTC. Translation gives CATSQDLGFRKYGYTF.

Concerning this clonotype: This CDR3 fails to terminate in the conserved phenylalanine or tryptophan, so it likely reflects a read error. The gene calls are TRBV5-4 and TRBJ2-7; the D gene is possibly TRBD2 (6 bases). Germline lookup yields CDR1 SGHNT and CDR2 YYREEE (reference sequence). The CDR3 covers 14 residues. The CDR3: CPTQDGTLSYEQYL. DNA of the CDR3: TGTCCCACCCAGGACGGGACTCTCTCCTACGAGCAGTACCTC.

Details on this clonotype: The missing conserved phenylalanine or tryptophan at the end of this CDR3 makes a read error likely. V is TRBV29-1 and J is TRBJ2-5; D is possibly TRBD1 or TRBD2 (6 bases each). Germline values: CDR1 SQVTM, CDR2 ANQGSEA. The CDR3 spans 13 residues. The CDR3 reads CNAGGLRAETQYV. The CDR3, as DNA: TGCAACGCCGGGGGCCTTCGGGCGGAGACCCAGTACGTC.

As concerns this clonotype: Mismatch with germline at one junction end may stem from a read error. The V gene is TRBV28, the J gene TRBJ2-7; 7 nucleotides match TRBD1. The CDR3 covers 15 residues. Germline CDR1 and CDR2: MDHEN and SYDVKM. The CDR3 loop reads CASSLRGHVSYEQYF. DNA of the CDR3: TGTGCCAGTAGTTTGAGGGGGCATGTCTCCTACGAGCAGTACTTC.

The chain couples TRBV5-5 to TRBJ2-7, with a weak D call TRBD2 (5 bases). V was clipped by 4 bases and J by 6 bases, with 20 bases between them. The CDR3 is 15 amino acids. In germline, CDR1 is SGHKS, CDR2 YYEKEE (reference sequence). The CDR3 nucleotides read TGTGCCAGCAGCCCAGCGGCAGTTCCAATCTCCGAGCAGTACTTC. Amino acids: CASSPAAVPISEQYF.

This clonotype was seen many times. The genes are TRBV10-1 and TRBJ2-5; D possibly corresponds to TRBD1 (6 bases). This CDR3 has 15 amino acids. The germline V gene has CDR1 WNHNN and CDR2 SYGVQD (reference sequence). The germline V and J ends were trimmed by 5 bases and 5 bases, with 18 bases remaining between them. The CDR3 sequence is CASSNAQGLVETQYF. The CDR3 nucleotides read TGCGCCAGCAGTAATGCCCAGGGGCTCGTGGAGACCCAGTACTTC.

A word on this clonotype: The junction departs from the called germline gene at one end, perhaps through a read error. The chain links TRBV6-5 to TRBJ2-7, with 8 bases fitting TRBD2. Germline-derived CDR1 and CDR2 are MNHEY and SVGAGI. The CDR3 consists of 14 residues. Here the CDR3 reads CSSPTSGTACEQYF. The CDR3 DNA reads TGTTCCAGCCCTACTAGCGGAACGGCCTGCGAGCAGTACTTC.

CDR3 in amino acids: CASSANRAGVIEAFF. CDR3 DNA: TGTGCCAGCAGCGCCAACAGGGCTGGGGTGATTGAGGCTTTCTTT. This sequence joins TRBV7-9 and TRBJ1-1; D may be TRBD1 (6 bases). V was shortened by 5 bases and J by 11 bases, with 24 bases between the two germline ends. The germline gives CDR1 SEHNR, CDR2 FQNEAQ (reference sequence). The CDR3 is 15 residues long.

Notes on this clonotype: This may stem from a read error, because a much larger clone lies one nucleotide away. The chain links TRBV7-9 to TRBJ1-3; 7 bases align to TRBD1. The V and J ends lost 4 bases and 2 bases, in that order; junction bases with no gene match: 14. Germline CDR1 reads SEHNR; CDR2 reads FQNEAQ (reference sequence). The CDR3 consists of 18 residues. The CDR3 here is CASSSEVYAGGPGNTIYF. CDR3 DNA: TGTGCCAGCAGCTCAGAAGTCTACGCAGGGGGTCCTGGAAACACCATATATTTT.